This record covers a single T cell receptor beta chain. This clonotype was counted many times. Its antigen is not yet known. No much larger clone is present one base from it, and per-base qualities are unavailable. The data originate from a study of T cells in Graves' hyperthyroidism and ophthalmopathy (dated by TCRdb to about 2019). With respect to the entire study: Peripheral blood samples were taken at initial diagnosis, before any treatment was given. To identify TCR V-J signatures that set the groups apart, the researchers used a discovery cohort of roughly 100 patients, made up of 40 to 45 with Graves' ophthalmopathy and some 58 with stable Graves' hyperthyroidism. Prospective prediction of ophthalmopathy was tested in an independent validation cohort consisting of fewer than 20 hyperthyroidism patients and around 16 patients who later progressed to ophthalmopathy. The roughly 90 discovery patients were divided at random into training and test sets in a 7:3 ratio. The study also compared thyroid tissue and blood T-cell repertoires from several Graves' hyperthyroidism patients. Following sampling, methimazole starting at 30 mg daily was given to hyperthyroidism patients, and high-dose intravenous methylprednisolone was given to ophthalmopathy patients. TCR Vbeta CDR3 sequencing of 120 to 150 peripheral blood samples (about 45 ophthalmopathy, about 75 hyperthyroidism and roughly 17 progressor patients) is reported in the paper.

Amplification of TCR beta CDR3 regions was carried out from RNA transcripts. A first-round RT-PCR of the TCR CDR3 used the HTBI primer set with the Qiagen OneStep RT-PCR kit. Libraries were constructed in a second round of multiplex PCR, after which size selection and purification were carried out. The libraries were sequenced on an Illumina HiSeq2000 using paired-end 100 bp reads. In the authors' own workflow: SOAPnuke was used to process the raw data, removing reads that contained adapters or uncalled bases, had a mean Phred below 15, or lacked an exact match to the constant primer or identifier. High-quality paired reads were merged with COPE v1.2.5, and unique nucleotide sequences were defined as clonotypes. Clonotypes were aligned to IMGT TRBV, TRBD and TRBJ reference segments using MiTCR v1.1. The analysis included only V-J combinations with a frequency above 0.0001, which together covered approximately 99% of the repertoires. A TCS score was defined as the ratio between F50 (clonal expansion) and ExV (chaos), using BLOSUM62-based TCRdist between CDR3 peptides within each V-J. Welch's t-statistics and random forest reduced around 520 V-J features to some 14, which were used in a naive Bayes classifier (R e1071). TCRdb reanalyzed the raw reads on its own, using fastp at Q25 for trimming and MiXCR for clone calling, and kept in-frame beta chains. Records with the same CDR3 protein are collapsed into one entry carrying the most frequent genes and DNA. In this record, the V and J calls reflect TCRdb's handling and not the investigators' own analysis. Recorded for this sample are about 640,000 distinct CDR3 sequences; around 20% of them occurred a single time. Jointly, the top ten make up 30% to 40% of the sample.

Moderately to severely active disease, a Clinical Activity Score of at least 3, a NOSPECS grade of at least 4, and a duration under 3 months were present in ophthalmopathy patients. Exclusion was applied to patients with uncontrolled infections, other autoimmune diseases, pregnancy or lactation. Diagnoses relied on clinical symptoms, serum thyroxine and TRAb, thyroid ultrasound and orbital computed tomography. Ficoll-Paque density gradient centrifugation was used to isolate PBMCs from approximately 10 ml of fresh peripheral blood. Total RNA was extracted using Trizol reagent, and RNA quality was assessed on an Agilent 2100 Bioanalyzer. The CDR3, from cysteine to phenylalanine, totals 12 residues. Kept here is only the CDR3 DNA, which spans 36 bases and is read in frame from base 1. The V end loses 4 bases and the J end loses 4 bases, and a stretch of 5 bases separates them. In the germline V gene, CDR1 corresponds to SGHTA and CDR2 to FQGNSA.

Broad study findings and their caveats: No statistical method was used to fix the sample size in advance, and group allocation was not hidden from the investigators. Ophthalmopathy was separated from stable hyperthyroidism by a 13 V-J signature model, with just over 85% sensitivity and approximately 84% specificity obtained in cross-validation and 80%/75% obtained in testing. In validation, the model predicted progression to ophthalmopathy a median of about 5.9 months before onset, with roughly 70% sensitivity and about 72% specificity. Blood samples also contained most of the expanded thyroid clonotypes (frequency above 0.001), which suggests that blood repertoires may reflect thyroid immune responses.

The chain links TRBV7-2 with TRBJ1-5; no D segment can be confidently identified. The TCR was taken from a man aged 25 to 45 with Graves' ophthalmopathy. The specimen was blood. The DNA reads TGTGCCAGCAGCTCCCCTAATCAGCCCCAGCATTTT. Translated, it reads CASSSPNQPQHF.